A few counts support the clone carrying this T cell receptor beta chain. What it binds is not known. The data originate from a study of Ad26.COV2.S vaccination and SARS-CoV-2 variants. General observations from the study: Breadth measured for non-spike TCRs was similar across vaccine and placebo recipients. While placebo recipients had lower spike-specific TCR breadth, vaccine recipients had more. The TCR breadth and depth analyses may have understated or missed part of the total T cell responses. Reports say spike-specific CD8+ and CD4+ T cell responses covered substantial breadth after vaccination.

There are 15 residues in the CDR3. Germline-derived CDR1 and CDR2 are KGHSH and LQKENI. V gave up 2 bases and J gave up 3 bases, with 13 bases separating them. The assay was immunoSEQ multiplex PCR, and TCRdb's table has in-frame clones only and misses some. The table has around 370,000 clones, about 91% seen once. The sample was peripheral blood, taken after recovery from COVID-19. The V and J genes are TRBV18 and TRBJ1-1, with D tentatively TRBD1 (6 bases). This TCR came from a human donor who had recovered from COVID-19. CDR3 residues: CASSPLGGLDTEAFF. The DNA for the CDR3 is TGTGCCAGCTCACCATTAGGGGGTCTGGACACTGAAGCTTTCTTT.